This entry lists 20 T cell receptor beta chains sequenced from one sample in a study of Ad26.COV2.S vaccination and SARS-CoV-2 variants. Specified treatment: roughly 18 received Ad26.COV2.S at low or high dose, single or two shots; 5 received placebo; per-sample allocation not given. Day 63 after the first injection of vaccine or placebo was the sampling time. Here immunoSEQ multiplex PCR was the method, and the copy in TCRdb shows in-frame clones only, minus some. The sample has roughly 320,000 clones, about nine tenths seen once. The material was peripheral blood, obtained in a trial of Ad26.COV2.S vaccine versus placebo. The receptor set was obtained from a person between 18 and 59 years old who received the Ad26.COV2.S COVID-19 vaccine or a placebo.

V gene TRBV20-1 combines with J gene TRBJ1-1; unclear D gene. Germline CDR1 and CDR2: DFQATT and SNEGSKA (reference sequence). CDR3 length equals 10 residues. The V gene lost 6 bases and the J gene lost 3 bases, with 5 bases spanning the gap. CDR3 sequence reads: CSATYTEAFF. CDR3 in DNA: TGCAGTGCCACATACACTGAAGCTTTCTTT.

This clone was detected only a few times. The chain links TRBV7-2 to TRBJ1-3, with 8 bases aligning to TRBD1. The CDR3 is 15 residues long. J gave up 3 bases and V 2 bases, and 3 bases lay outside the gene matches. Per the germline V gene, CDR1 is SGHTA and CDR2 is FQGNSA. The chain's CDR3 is CASSLTQGVGNTIYF. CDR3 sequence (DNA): TGTGCCAGCAGCTTAACACAGGGGGTTGGAAACACCATATATTTT.

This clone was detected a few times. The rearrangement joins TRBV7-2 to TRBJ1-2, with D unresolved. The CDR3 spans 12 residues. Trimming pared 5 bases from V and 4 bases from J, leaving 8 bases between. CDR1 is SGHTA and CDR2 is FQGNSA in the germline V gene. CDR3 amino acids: CASSQVAYGYTF. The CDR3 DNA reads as TGTGCCAGCAGCCAGGTCGCCTATGGCTACACCTTC. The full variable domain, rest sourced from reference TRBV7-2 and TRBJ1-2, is GAGVSQSPSNKVTEKGKDVELRCDPISGHTALYWYRQSLGQGLEFLIYFQGNSAPDKSGLPSDRFSAERTGGSVSTLTIQRTQQEDSAVYLCASSQVAYGYTFGSGTRLTVV.

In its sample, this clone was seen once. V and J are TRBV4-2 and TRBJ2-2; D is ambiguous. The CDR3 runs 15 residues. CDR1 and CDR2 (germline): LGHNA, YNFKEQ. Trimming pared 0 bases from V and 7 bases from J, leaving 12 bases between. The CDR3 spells CASSQDSSFGGELFF. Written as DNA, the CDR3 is TGTGCCAGCAGCCAAGATTCGAGCTTTGGCGGGGAGCTGTTTTTT.

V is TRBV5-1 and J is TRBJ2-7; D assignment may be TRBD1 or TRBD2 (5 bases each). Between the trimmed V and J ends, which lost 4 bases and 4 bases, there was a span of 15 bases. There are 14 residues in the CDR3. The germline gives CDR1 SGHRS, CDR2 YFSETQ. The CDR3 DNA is TGCGCCAGCAGCGACGGGACGGTTATGTACGAGCAGTACTTC. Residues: CASSDGTVMYEQYF.

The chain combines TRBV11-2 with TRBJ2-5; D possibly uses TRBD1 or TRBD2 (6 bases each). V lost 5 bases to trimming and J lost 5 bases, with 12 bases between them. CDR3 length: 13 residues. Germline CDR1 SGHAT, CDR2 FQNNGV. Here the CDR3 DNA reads TGTGCCAGCAGCAAAGGGGGGAGGGAGACCCAGTACTTC. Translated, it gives CASSKGGRETQYF.

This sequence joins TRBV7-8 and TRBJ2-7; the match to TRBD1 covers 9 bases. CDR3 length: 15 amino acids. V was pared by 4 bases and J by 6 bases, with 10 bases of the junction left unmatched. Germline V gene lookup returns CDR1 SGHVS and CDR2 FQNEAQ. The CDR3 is CASSSKGQGKSEQYF. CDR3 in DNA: TGTGCCAGCAGCTCCAAAGGACAGGGGAAGAGCGAGCAGTACTTC.

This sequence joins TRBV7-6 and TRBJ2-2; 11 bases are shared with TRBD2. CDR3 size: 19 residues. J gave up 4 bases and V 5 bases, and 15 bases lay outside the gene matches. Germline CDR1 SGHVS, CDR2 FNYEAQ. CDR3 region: CASSTPPLAGGGVTGELFF. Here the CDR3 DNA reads TGTGCCAGCAGCACTCCCCCTCTAGCGGGGGGTGGAGTCACCGGGGAGCTGTTTTTT.

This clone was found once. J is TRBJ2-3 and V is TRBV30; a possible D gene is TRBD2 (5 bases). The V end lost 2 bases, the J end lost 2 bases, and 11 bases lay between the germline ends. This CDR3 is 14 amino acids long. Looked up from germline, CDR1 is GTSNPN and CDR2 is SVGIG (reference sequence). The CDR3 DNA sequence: TGTGCCTGGAGTTCGCCGGGGATCACAGATACGCAGTATTTT. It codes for CAWSSPGITDTQYF.

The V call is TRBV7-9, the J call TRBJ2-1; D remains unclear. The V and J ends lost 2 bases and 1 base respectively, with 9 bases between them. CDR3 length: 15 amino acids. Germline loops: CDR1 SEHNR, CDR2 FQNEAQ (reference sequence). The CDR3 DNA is TGTGCCAGCAGCTTACGGATCGGATCCTACAATGAGCAGTTCTTC. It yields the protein CASSLRIGSYNEQFF.

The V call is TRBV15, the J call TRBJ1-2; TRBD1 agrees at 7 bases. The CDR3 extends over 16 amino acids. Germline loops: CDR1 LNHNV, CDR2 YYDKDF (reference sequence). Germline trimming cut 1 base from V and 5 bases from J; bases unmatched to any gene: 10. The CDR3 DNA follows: TGTGCCACCAGCAGAGCGGGACCGACAGGGAATTATGGCTACACCTTC. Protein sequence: CATSRAGPTGNYGYTF.

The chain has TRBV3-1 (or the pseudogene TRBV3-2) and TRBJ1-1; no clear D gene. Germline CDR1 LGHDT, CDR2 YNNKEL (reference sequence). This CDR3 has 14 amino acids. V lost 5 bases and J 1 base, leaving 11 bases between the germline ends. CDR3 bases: TGTGCCAGCAGCACCCGACTATGGAACACTGAAGCTTTCTTT. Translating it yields CASSTRLWNTEAFF.

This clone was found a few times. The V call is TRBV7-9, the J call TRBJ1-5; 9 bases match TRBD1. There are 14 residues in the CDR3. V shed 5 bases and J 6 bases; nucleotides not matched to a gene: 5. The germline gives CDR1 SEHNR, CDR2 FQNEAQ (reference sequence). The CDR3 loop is CASSLDRGAQPQHF. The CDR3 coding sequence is TGTGCCAGCAGCCTTGACAGGGGGGCTCAGCCCCAGCATTTT.

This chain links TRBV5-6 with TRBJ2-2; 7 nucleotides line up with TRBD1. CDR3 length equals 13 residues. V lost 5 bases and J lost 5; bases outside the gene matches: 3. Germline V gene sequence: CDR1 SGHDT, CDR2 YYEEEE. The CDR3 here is CASRPTGTGELFF. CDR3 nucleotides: TGTGCCAGCAGACCGACAGGGACCGGGGAGCTGTTTTTT. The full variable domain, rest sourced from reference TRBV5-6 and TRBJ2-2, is DAGVTQSPTHLIKTRGQQVTLRCSPKSGHDTVSWYQQALGQGPQFIFQYYEEEERQRGNFPDRFSGHQFPNYSSELNVNALLLGDSALYLCASRPTGTGELFFGEGSRLTVL.

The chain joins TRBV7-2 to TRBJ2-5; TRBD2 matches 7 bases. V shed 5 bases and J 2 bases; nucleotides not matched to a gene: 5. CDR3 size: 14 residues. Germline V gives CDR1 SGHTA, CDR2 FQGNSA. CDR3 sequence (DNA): TGTGCCAGCAGCACTAGGACTAGTCAAGAGACCCAGTACTTC. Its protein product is CASSTRTSQETQYF. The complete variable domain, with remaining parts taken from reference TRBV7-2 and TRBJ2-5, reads GAGVSQSPSNKVTEKGKDVELRCDPISGHTALYWYRQSLGQGLEFLIYFQGNSAPDKSGLPSDRFSAERTGGSVSTLTIQRTQQEDSAVYLCASSTRTSQETQYFGPGTRLLVL.

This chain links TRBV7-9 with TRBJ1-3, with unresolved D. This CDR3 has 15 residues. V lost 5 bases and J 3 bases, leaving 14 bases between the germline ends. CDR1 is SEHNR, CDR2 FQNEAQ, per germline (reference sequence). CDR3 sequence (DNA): TGTGCCAGCAGCCACAAAGAAAGGGTTGGAAACACCATATATTTT. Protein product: CASSHKERVGNTIYF.

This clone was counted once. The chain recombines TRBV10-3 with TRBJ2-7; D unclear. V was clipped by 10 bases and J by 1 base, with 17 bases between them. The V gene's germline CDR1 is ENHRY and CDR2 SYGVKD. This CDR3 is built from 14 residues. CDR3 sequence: CATSDWPTSYEQYF. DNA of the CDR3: TGTGCCACCTCCGACTGGCCCACTTCCTACGAGCAGTACTTC.

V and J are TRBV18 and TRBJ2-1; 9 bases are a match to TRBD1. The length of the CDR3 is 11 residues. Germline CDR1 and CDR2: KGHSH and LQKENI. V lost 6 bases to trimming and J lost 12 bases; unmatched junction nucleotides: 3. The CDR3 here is CASSDRGGQFF. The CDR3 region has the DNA TGTGCCAGCTCCGACAGGGGGGGGCAGTTCTTC.

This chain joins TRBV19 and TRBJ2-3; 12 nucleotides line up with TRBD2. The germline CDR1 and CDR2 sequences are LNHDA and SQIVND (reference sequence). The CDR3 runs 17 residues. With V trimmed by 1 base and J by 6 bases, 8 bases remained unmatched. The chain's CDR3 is CASSIAPLAGGRDTQYF. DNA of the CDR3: TGTGCCAGTAGTATAGCCCCTCTAGCGGGGGGGCGGGATACGCAGTATTTT. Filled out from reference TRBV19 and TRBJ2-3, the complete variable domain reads DGGITQSPKYLFRKEGQNVTLSCEQNLNHDAMYWYRQDPGQGLRLIYYSQIVNDFQKGDIAEGYSVSREKKESFPLTVTSAQKNPTAFYLCASSIAPLAGGRDTQYFGPGTRLTVL.

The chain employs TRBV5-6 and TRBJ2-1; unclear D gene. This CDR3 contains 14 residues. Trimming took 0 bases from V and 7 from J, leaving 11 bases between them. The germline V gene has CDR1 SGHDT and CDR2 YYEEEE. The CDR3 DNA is TGTGCCAGCAGCTTGGCCGGCACCCTGAATGAGCAGTTCTTC. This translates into CASSLAGTLNEQFF.